This T cell receptor (beta chain) was captured in a study of shared clonotypes between healthy human individuals. Study background: The donor pool was made up of a couple of women and three men aged 18 to 49.

The protocol was immunoSEQ multiplex PCR, while the TCRdb copy is restricted to in-frame clones and leaves out a portion. The data contain 950,000 to 1,300,000 clones, approximately 72% of them singletons. The study, taken as a whole, reports: Clonotype sharing across several donors was observed for approximately 5% of naive CD4 clonotypes.

From CD4+ cells came CD45RA+ naive and CD45RA-negative memory subsets. The CDR3 is 17 residues long. This clone has only one observation. Its antigen is unidentified. The TCR sequence derives from a man aged 18 to 30 in good health. The sample was memory CD4+ T cells sorted from blood. Stated subset: CD45RA-negative fraction. The chain links TRBV7-5 to TRBJ2-3. TRBV7-5 constitutes a pseudogene. The CDR3 coding sequence is TGTGCCAGAAGCTTAGATATGAAGAACGCCCGCACAGATACGCAGTATTTT. Translating gives CARSLDMKNARTDTQYF.